The source of this T cell receptor (beta chain) is a study of blood T cell repertoires in COVID-19. On the study more broadly: From the United States, Italy and Spain came samples of acute and convalescent COVID-19.

Per the germline V gene, CDR1 is KGHSH and CDR2 is LQKENI. The CDR3 covers 17 residues. The V segment lost 3 bases and the J segment 2 bases; nucleotides outside the gene matches: 4. Produced via immunoSEQ multiplex PCR; TCRdb's table is partial and in-frame only. Of some 130,000 clones detected, about 90% appear once; the ten largest clones hold around 20%. V and J are TRBV18 and TRBJ2-2, with 12 bases that match TRBD2. Sequencing used peripheral blood. This receptor was obtained from a woman aged 50 to 60 who had recovered from COVID-19. The CDR3 DNA sequence: TGTGCCAGCTCACCGGCTAGCGGGAGGGCCAACACCGGGGAGCTGTTTTTT. Translating it yields CASSPASGRANTGELFF.